This T cell receptor (beta chain) derives from a study of beta chain features in type 1 diabetes. General observations from the study: Over-representation of high TCR-expressing cells was a possible consequence of cDNA sequencing. Patients with type 1 diabetes carried fewer insertions and had more deletions at their VDJ junctions. In the patient group, naive, central memory and Treg TCRB repertoires seemed more alike than in the healthy donor group.

The table lists this clone with a count of one. Its antigen is undetermined. Investigators reverse transcribed all isolated RNA, so they sequenced expressed TCRB transcripts. Sequencing used immunoSEQ multiplex PCR; TCRdb keeps in-frame clones, though not all of them. This table has 130,000 to 150,000 clones, 40% to 55% appearing once. Deletions cut 6 bases from V and 3 bases from J, with 18 bases between. CDR3 size: 15 residues. Looked up from germline, CDR1 is MDHEN and CDR2 is SYDVKM. Cell sorting via CD45RO/CCR7/CD25/CD127/CD95/CD27 was performed to obtain CD4+ naive, central memory, regulatory and stem cell-like memory cells.

The chain recombines TRBV28 with TRBJ2-7, with TRBD2 as a possible D gene (7 bases). The sample consisted of Tregs from blood. This receptor was obtained from a man aged 18 to 29 in good health. CDR3 coding DNA: TGTGCCAGCAGCCGTGGGGGGGCCAGGGGCTACGAGCAGTACTTC. As protein: CASSRGGARGYEQYF.